Following are 32 T cell receptor beta chains from one sample sequenced in a study of shared clonotypes between healthy human individuals. Data came from immunoSEQ multiplex PCR; TCRdb stores just in-frame clones and leaves some out. The data show 550,000 to 700,000 clones, 73% seen once. Sequenced input: memory CD4+ T cells sorted from blood. Subset defined: CD45RA-negative fraction. All receptors derive from a woman aged 25-40 years in good health.

J is TRBJ2-7 and V is TRBV6-1; possibly TRBD1 or TRBD2 for D (5 bases each). This CDR3 is built from 18 residues. The germline gives CDR1 MNHNS, CDR2 SASEGT. With 1 base removed from V and 8 bases from J, the gap between germline ends came to 27 bases. CDR3: CASSEERVPGPKPFKQYF. The CDR3 coding sequence is TGTGCCAGCAGTGAAGAACGTGTTCCGGGACCAAAACCGTTCAAGCAGTACTTC.

The gene calls are TRBV28 and TRBJ1-4; TRBD1 is a possible D gene (6 bases). The V and J ends lost 7 bases and 12 bases respectively, with 24 bases between them. The germline V gene encodes CDR1 MDHEN and CDR2 SYDVKM. CDR3 length: 15 amino acids. CDR3 residues: CASKSWGRTEGELFF. The CDR3 bases are TGTGCCAGCAAAAGTTGGGGCAGGACAGAGGGGGAACTGTTTTTT.

The chain has TRBV11-2 and TRBJ1-3; 7 nucleotides align to TRBD1. Germline CDR1 and CDR2: SGHAT and FQNNGV. This CDR3 is 16 amino acids long. Trimming took 5 bases from V and 0 from J; bases not matched to a gene: 7. The CDR3, as DNA: TGTGCCAGCAGCCGCGGGACAGCAAACTCTGGAAACACCATATATTTT. This translates into CASSRGTANSGNTIYF.

This clone was observed at least ten times. The chain couples TRBV7-2 to TRBJ1-2; 8 nucleotides align to TRBD1. J lost 4 bases, V lost 5 bases, and 3 bases had no gene match. The CDR3 runs 13 residues. Germline V gene sequence: CDR1 SGHTA, CDR2 FQGNSA. CDR3 in amino acids: CASSPGQVYGYTF. CDR3 DNA: TGTGCCAGCAGCCCGGGACAGGTCTATGGCTACACCTTC.

This sequence joins TRBV28 and TRBJ1-1; D is ambiguous. Trimming took 7 bases from V and 6 from J, leaving 18 bases between them. The germline V gene encodes CDR1 MDHEN and CDR2 SYDVKM. The CDR3 runs to 14 residues. CDR3 amino acids: CASTETDPSPEAFF. The CDR3 DNA reads TGTGCCAGCACCGAAACGGATCCCAGCCCTGAAGCTTTCTTT.

The chain employs TRBV2 and TRBJ2-7; TRBD1 might be the D (6 bases). The ends were cut back, 6 bases at V and 3 bases at J, with 12 bases in the middle. Germline V gene sequence: CDR1 SNHLY, CDR2 FYNNEI. This CDR3 contains 13 residues. In DNA form, the CDR3 reads TGTGCCAGCAGCGGGACAAGTGACTACGAGCAGTACTTC. Protein product: CASSGTSDYEQYF.

This clone has a handful of counts. The J gene is TRBJ2-6, the V gene TRBV7-9; possible D gene TRBD1, 5 bases. In germline, CDR1 is SEHNR, CDR2 FQNEAQ (reference sequence). This CDR3 is 16 amino acids long. V gave up 1 base and J gave up 0 bases, with 7 bases separating them. The CDR3 region is CASSLGQSSGANVLTF. CDR3 DNA sequence: TGTGCCAGCAGCTTAGGACAGAGCTCTGGGGCCAACGTCCTGACTTTC. Full variable domain (outside the CDR3, taken from reference TRBV7-9 and TRBJ2-6): DTGVSQNPRHKITKRGQNVTFRCDPISEHNRLYWYRQTLGQGPEFLTYFQNEAQLEKSRLLSDRFSAERPKGSFSTLEIQRTEQGDSAMYLCASSLGQSSGANVLTFGAGSRLTVL.

This clone was counted only a few times. At the DNA level, this CDR3 is encoded by other sequences in the same sample as well. The rearrangement links TRBV29-1 to TRBJ1-1; 11 bases align to TRBD1. Losses at the gene ends were 3 bases for V and 3 bases for J; bases not matched to a gene: 0. The CDR3 is made up of 13 amino acids. Looked up from germline, CDR1 is SQVTM and CDR2 is ANQGSEA. The CDR3: CSVEGQGDTEAFF. The CDR3 bases are TGCAGCGTTGAGGGACAGGGGGACACTGAAGCTTTCTTT.

The chain uses TRBV11-2 and TRBJ1-3; D gene uncertain. Germline lookup yields CDR1 SGHAT and CDR2 FQNNGV. This CDR3 is built from 15 residues. V lost 2 bases to trimming and J lost 0 bases, with 8 bases between them. The CDR3 sequence is CASSLSGSSGNTIYF. The CDR3 coding sequence is TGTGCCAGCAGCTTATCGGGGAGCTCTGGAAACACCATATATTTT.

CDR3 amino acids: CASSFGRENTIYF. The CDR3 coding sequence is TGTGCCAGCAGCTTTGGCAGGGAGAACACCATATATTTT. This chain links TRBV11-3 with TRBJ1-3; possibly TRBD1 for D (5 bases). The V end lost 3 bases, the J end lost 7 bases, and 10 bases lay between the germline ends. The germline gives CDR1 SGHNT, CDR2 YENEEA. CDR3 length: 13 amino acids.

This chain links TRBV5-1 with TRBJ1-2; TRBD1 agrees at 11 bases. Trimming cost V 4 bases and J 7 bases; bases outside gene matches: 6. Per the germline V gene, CDR1 is SGHRS and CDR2 is YFSETQ. CDR3 length: 14 residues. The CDR3 DNA is TGCGCCAGCAGCCCCGGGACAGGGGGGACTGGCTACACCTTC. Translation: CASSPGTGGTGYTF.

V gene TRBV5-1 combines with J gene TRBJ2-7; perhaps TRBD2 as D (5 bases). Between the trimmed V and J ends, which lost 5 bases and 3 bases, there was a span of 12 bases. The CDR3 has 13 residues. The germline gives CDR1 SGHRS, CDR2 YFSETQ. Written as DNA, the CDR3 is TGCGCCAGCAGTCCCCAAACTAGCTACGAGCAGTACTTC. Protein product: CASSPQTSYEQYF.

This clone was detected many times. V usage is TRBV7-2 and J usage is TRBJ2-5; 7 bases line up with TRBD2. This CDR3 contains 18 residues. Losses at the gene ends were 5 bases for V and 0 bases for J; bases not matched to a gene: 15. Germline V lookup: CDR1 SGHTA, CDR2 FQGNSA. In nucleotides, the CDR3 is TGTGCCAGCAGCAAAAGCGGGGTACGGATCTTGTACCAAGAGACCCAGTACTTC. Its protein product is CASSKSGVRILYQETQYF.

The CDR3 DNA follows: TGTGCCAGCAGCTTGCAGGGACTATCTGGAAACACCATATATTTT. This encodes CASSLQGLSGNTIYF. The chain joins TRBV7-8 to TRBJ1-3, with D perhaps matching TRBD1 (5 bases). The CDR3 runs 15 residues. V lost 3 bases and J lost 1, with 10 bases in between. Per the germline V gene, CDR1 is SGHVS and CDR2 is FQNEAQ.

There are a few counts of this clone. The rearrangement links TRBV5-1 to TRBJ2-7; the D is unclear. Germline loops: CDR1 SGHRS, CDR2 YFSETQ. V lost 0 bases and J lost 7, with 14 bases in between. The CDR3 loop spans 14 amino acids. The DNA for the CDR3 is TGCGCCAGCAGCTTGGCAACCGGGCCGGATGAGCAGTACTTC. Amino acids: CASSLATGPDEQYF. Filled out from reference TRBV5-1 and TRBJ2-7, the complete variable domain reads KAGVTQTPRYLIKTRGQQVTLSCSPISGHRSVSWYQQTPGQGLQFLFEYFSETQRNKGNFPGRFSGRQFSNSRSEMNVSTLELGDSALYLCASSLATGPDEQYFGPGTRLTVT.

The rearrangement joins TRBV11-2 to TRBJ2-2; 7 nucleotides match TRBD1. The CDR3 loop spans 15 amino acids. Germline loops: CDR1 SGHAT, CDR2 FQNNGV. Unmatched junction bases numbered 7, after V lost 5 bases and J lost 4 bases. The CDR3 region is CASSQRQGATGELFF. The CDR3 DNA reads TGTGCCAGCAGCCAAAGACAGGGAGCCACCGGGGAGCTGTTTTTT.

This clone came up a few times. J is TRBJ2-3 and V is TRBV7-3; 8 nucleotides match TRBD2. V shed 5 bases, J shed 5 bases, and the junction held 9 bases outside the gene matches. Per the germline V gene, CDR1 is SGHTA and CDR2 is FQGTGA. This CDR3 region has 15 residues. The DNA of the CDR3 is TGTGCCAGCAGCCCAGGAAGCGGGAGTATAGATACGCAGTATTTT. Translation gives CASSPGSGSIDTQYF.

The chain carries TRBV19 and TRBJ2-7, with 11 positions matching TRBD2. The CDR3 has 15 amino acids. Germline V gene data show CDR1 as LNHDA and CDR2 as SQIVND (reference sequence). J gave up 4 bases and V 6 bases, and 8 bases lay outside the gene matches. The DNA for the CDR3 is TGTGCCAGTAGGGATAGCGGGAGGGCCCTTTACGAGCAGTACTTC. Its protein product is CASRDSGRALYEQYF.

The chain joins TRBV20-1 to TRBJ2-7; D gene uncertain. The V end was cut by 6 bases, the J end by 6 bases, with 3 bases between. Germline CDR1 DFQATT, CDR2 SNEGSKA (reference sequence). The CDR3 loop spans 8 amino acids. The CDR3 nucleotides are TGCAGTGCCGGCGAGCAGTACTTC. Protein: CSAGEQYF.

The chain joins TRBV6-6 to TRBJ2-3; D unclear. The germline CDR1 and CDR2 sequences are MNHNY and SVGAGI (reference sequence). V was cut by 0 bases and J by 3 bases, with 13 bases left in between. This CDR3 spans 16 amino acids. The CDR3 loop reads CASSYSLTDVTDTQYF. The DNA of the CDR3 is TGTGCCAGCAGTTACTCGCTTACGGATGTTACAGATACGCAGTATTTT.

V is TRBV6-6 and J is TRBJ2-7; TRBD1 agrees at 7 bases. CDR1 is MNHNY, CDR2 SVGAGI, per germline (reference sequence). V trimming: 6 bases; J trimming: 2 bases; junction bases outside the gene matches: 4. The CDR3 runs 13 residues. For the CDR3, the DNA is TGTGCCAGCAGCGACAGGGTTCCCTACGAGCAGTACTTC. It is translated as CASSDRVPYEQYF.

CDR3 bases: TGCGCCAGCAGTCAAAGGCTGGGTAGCGGATCAACCTACGAGCAGTACTTC. Translation: CASSQRLGSGSTYEQYF. The gene calls are TRBV23-1 and TRBJ2-7; a possible D gene is TRBD2 (6 bases). TRBV23-1 has ORF status, its function being uncertain. Trimming cost V 2 bases and J 2 bases, with 19 bases left between them. There are 17 residues in the CDR3.

The chain employs TRBV19 and TRBJ1-1, with TRBD1 identical over 11 bases. CDR3 length: 13 residues. Per the germline V gene, CDR1 is LNHDA and CDR2 is SQIVND (reference sequence). Trimming cost V 7 bases and J 4 bases; bases outside gene matches: 2. Here the CDR3 DNA reads TGTGCCAGTAACGGACAGGGGGCCACTGAAGCTTTCTTT. Its translation: CASNGQGATEAFF.

The genes are TRBV11-2 and TRBJ2-7; no definite D call. Per germline, CDR1 SGHAT and CDR2 FQNNGV. The CDR3 loop spans 12 amino acids. V was shortened by 2 bases and J by 2 bases, with 4 bases between the two germline ends. The CDR3 region is CASSLRPYEQYF. DNA of the CDR3: TGTGCCAGCAGCTTACGACCCTACGAGCAGTACTTC. Looking up the rest from reference TRBV11-2 and TRBJ2-7 gives the full variable domain: EAGVAQSPRYKIIEKRQSVAFWCNPISGHATLYWYQQILGQGPKLLIQFQNNGVVDDSQLPKDRFSAERLKGVDSTLKIQPAKLEDSAVYLCASSLRPYEQYFGPGTRLTVT.

The rearrangement uses TRBV5-1 and TRBJ1-1; the D gene is possibly TRBD1 (5 bases). Germline V CDR1 and CDR2: SGHRS, YFSETQ. CDR3 length: 13 amino acids. Trimming stripped 0 bases from V and 2 bases from J, with 5 bases between. This CDR3 reads CASSLGDNTEAFF. The CDR3 DNA is TGCGCCAGCAGCTTGGGGGACAACACTGAAGCTTTCTTT.

The chain joins TRBV4-1 to TRBJ2-7; D possibly corresponds to TRBD1 (6 bases). The germline V gene has CDR1 MGHRA and CDR2 YSYEKL. This CDR3 comprises 15 residues. The V and J ends lost 0 bases and 6 bases respectively, with 15 bases between them. This CDR3 reads CASSQETGLIAEQYF. Here the CDR3 DNA reads TGCGCCAGCAGCCAAGAAACAGGGTTGATTGCCGAGCAGTACTTC.

This sequence joins TRBV5-1 and TRBJ1-1; the D gene is possibly TRBD1 (5 bases). Trimming cost V 2 bases and J 0 bases, with 11 bases left between them. Germline CDR1 reads SGHRS; CDR2 reads YFSETQ. The CDR3 spans 15 residues. Here the CDR3 reads CASSFAGHMNTEAFF. CDR3 in DNA: TGCGCCAGCAGCTTCGCAGGGCACATGAACACTGAAGCTTTCTTT.

The J gene is TRBJ1-5, the V gene TRBV10-3; D is ambiguous. CDR1 is ENHRY and CDR2 is SYGVKD in the germline V gene. The germline V and J ends were trimmed by 0 bases and 0 bases, with 3 bases remaining between them. The CDR3 is made up of 14 amino acids. In DNA, the CDR3 is TGTGCCATCAGTGAGTCGGATAGCAATCAGCCCCAGCATTTT. Encoded protein: CAISESDSNQPQHF.

The chain employs TRBV5-6 and TRBJ1-1; 7 nucleotides align to TRBD1. Germline loops: CDR1 SGHDT, CDR2 YYEEEE. V gave up 4 bases and J gave up 8 bases; unmatched junction bases: 5. The CDR3 consists of 12 residues. Here the CDR3 reads CASSLTGAEAFF. The CDR3 bases are TGTGCCAGCAGCCTAACAGGGGCCGAAGCTTTCTTT.

The gene calls are TRBV7-3 and TRBJ2-2; TRBD2 aligns across 12 bases. The CDR3 consists of 15 residues. The germline CDR1 and CDR2 sequences are SGHTA and FQGTGA. V lost 5 bases to trimming and J lost 4 bases; unmatched junction nucleotides: 2. The DNA for the CDR3 is TGTGCCAGCAGCGGGGGACTAGCGGGCACCGGGGAGCTGTTTTTT. As protein: CASSGGLAGTGELFF.

J is TRBJ2-5 and V is TRBV7-8; the D is unclear. The germline V gene has CDR1 SGHVS and CDR2 FQNEAQ. Trimming removed 1 base at V and 3 bases at J, with 9 bases between. The CDR3 has 14 residues. The CDR3 region has the DNA TGTGCCAGCAGCTTAGGTTCCCGGGAAGAGACCCAGTACTTC. Protein product: CASSLGSREETQYF.

This sequence joins TRBV5-1 and TRBJ2-5; possible D gene TRBD2, 5 bases. The V gene lost 4 bases and the J gene lost 5 bases, with 12 bases spanning the gap. Per the germline V gene, CDR1 is SGHRS and CDR2 is YFSETQ. CDR3 length: 13 residues. The CDR3 spells CASSRVIAETQYF. DNA of the CDR3: TGCGCCAGCAGCCGGGTAATAGCGGAGACCCAGTACTTC.